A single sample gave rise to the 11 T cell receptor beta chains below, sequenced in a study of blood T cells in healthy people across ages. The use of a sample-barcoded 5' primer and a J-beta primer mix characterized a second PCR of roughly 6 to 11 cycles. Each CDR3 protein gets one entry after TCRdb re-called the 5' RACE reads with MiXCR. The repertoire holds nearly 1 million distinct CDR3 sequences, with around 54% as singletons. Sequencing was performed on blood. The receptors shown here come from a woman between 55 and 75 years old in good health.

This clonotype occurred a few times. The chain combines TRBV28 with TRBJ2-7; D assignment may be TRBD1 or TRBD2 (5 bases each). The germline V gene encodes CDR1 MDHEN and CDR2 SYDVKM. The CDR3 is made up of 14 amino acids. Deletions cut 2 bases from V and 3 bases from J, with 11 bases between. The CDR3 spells CASSLPGSFYEQYF. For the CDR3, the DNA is TGTGCCAGCAGTTTACCAGGGAGTTTCTACGAGCAGTACTTC.

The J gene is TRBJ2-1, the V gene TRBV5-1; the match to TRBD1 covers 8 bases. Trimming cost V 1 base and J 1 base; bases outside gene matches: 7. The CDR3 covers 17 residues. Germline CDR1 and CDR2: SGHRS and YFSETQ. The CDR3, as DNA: TGCGCCAGCAGCTTGCGACCGGGACAGGTTTCCTACAATGAGCAGTTCTTC. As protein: CASSLRPGQVSYNEQFF.

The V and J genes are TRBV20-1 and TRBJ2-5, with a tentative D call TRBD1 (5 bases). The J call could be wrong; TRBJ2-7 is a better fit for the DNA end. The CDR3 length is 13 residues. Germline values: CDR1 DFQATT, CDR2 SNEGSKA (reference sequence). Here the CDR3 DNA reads TGCAGTGCTGGGAAACGTTCAGGGTACGAGCAGTACTTC. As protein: CSAGKRSGYEQYF.

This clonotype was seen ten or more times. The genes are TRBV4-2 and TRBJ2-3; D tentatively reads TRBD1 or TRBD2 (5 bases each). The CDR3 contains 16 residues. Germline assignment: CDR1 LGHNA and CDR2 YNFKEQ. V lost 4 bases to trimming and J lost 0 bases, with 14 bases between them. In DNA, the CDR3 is TGTGCCAGCAGCCTAACCGGGACGACTAGCACAGATACGCAGTATTTT. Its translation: CASSLTGTTSTDTQYF.

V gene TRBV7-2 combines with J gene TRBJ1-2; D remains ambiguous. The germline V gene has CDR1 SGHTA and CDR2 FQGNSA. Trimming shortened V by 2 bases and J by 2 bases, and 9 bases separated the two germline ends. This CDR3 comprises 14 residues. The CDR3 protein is CASSLMADNYGYTF. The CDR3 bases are TGTGCCAGCAGCTTAATGGCGGACAACTATGGCTACACCTTC.

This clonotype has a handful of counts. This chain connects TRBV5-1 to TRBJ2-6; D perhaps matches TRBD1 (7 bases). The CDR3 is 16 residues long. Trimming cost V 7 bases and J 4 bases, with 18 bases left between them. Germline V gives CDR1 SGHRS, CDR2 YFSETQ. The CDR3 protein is CASGGTAALGANVLTF. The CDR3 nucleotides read TGCGCCAGCGGCGGGACAGCCGCTCTCGGGGCCAACGTCCTGACTTTC.

CDR3 sequence reads: CASSQRTGRSNQPQHF. The CDR3, as DNA: TGTGCCAGCAGCCAAAGGACGGGAAGGAGCAATCAGCCCCAGCATTTT. The chain uses TRBV7-2 and TRBJ1-5; D ambiguous. V was shortened by 5 bases and J by 1 base, with 15 bases between the two germline ends. The CDR3 contains 16 residues. The germline V gene encodes CDR1 SGHTA and CDR2 FQGNSA.

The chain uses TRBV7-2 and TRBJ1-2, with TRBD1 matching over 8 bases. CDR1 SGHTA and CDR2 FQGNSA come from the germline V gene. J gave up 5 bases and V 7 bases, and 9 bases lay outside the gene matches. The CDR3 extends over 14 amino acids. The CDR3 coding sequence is TGTGCCAGCAACTCAGGGGGCGCGAGGTATGGCTACACCTTC. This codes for CASNSGGARYGYTF.

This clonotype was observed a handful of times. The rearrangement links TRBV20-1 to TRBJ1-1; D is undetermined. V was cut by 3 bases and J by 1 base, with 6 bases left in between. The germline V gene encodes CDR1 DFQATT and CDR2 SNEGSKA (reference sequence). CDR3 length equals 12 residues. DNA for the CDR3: TGCAGTGCTAGTGTCAGGAACACTGAAGCTTTCTTT. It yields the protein CSASVRNTEAFF.

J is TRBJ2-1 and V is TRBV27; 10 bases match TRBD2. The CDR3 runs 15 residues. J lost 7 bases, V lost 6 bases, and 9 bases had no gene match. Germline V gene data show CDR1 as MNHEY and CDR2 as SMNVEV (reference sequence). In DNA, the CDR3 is TGTGCCAGCAGCGTCCTAGCGGGAGAGGGGAATGAGCAGTTCTTC. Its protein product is CASSVLAGEGNEQFF.

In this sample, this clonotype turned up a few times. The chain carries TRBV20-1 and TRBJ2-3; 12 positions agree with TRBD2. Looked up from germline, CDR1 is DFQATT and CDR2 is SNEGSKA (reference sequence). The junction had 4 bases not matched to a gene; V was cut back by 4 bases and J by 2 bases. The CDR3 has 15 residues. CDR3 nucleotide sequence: TGCAGTGCTATTACTAGCGGGAGGAACACAGATACGCAGTATTTT. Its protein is CSAITSGRNTDTQYF.